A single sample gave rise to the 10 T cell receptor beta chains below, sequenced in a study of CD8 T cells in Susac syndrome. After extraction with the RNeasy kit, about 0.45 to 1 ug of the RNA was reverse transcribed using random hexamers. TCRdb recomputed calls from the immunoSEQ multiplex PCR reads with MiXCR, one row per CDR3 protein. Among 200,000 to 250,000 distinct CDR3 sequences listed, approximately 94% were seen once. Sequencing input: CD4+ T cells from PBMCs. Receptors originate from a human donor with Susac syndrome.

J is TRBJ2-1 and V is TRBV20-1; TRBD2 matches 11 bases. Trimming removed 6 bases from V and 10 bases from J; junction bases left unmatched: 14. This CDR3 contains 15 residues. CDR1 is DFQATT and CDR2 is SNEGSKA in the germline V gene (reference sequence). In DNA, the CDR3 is TGCAGTGCGGCCCCGACTAGCGGGGTCGCCTTGGAGCAGTTCTTC. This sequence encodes CSAAPTSGVALEQFF.

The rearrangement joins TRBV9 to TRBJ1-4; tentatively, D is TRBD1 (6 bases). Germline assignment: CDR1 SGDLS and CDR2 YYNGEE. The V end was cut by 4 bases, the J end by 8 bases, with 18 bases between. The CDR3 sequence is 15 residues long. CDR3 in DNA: TGTGCCAGCAGCCTGCGAACAGGGCGGGGGGAAAAACTGTTTTTT. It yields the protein CASSLRTGRGEKLFF.

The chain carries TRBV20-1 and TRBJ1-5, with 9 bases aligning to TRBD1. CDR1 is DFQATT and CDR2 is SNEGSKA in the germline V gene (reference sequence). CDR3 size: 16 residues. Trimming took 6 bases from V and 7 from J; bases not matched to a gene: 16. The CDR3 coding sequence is TGCAGTGCAAGCCCCCGAGACAGGGGGGGAGAGCAGCCCCAGCATTTT. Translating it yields CSASPRDRGGEQPQHF.

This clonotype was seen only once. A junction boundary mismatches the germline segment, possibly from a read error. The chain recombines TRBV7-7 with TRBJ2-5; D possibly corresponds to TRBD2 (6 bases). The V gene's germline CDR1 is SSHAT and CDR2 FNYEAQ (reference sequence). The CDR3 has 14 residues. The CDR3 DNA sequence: TGTGCTAGCAGCTTAAGCACTAGCCAGGAGACCCAGTACTTC. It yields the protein CASSLSTSQETQYF.

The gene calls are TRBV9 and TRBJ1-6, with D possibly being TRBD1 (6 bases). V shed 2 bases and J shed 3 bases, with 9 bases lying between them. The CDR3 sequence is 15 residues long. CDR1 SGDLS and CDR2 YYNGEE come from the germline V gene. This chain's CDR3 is CASSVSDSYNSPLHF. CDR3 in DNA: TGTGCCAGCAGCGTTTCGGACAGCTATAATTCACCCCTCCACTTT.

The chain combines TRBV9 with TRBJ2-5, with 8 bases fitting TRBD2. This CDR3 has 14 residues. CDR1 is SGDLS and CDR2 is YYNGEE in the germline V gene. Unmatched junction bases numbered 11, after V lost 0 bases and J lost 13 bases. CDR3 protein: CASSVDLRGGLPYF. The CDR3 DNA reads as TGTGCCAGCAGCGTAGACCTACGGGGGGGGCTCCCGTACTTC.

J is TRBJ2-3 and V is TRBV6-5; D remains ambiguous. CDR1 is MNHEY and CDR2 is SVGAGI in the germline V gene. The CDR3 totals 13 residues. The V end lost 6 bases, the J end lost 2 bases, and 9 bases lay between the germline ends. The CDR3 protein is CASRPTATDTQYF. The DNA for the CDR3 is TGTGCCAGCAGACCCACCGCCACAGATACGCAGTATTTT.

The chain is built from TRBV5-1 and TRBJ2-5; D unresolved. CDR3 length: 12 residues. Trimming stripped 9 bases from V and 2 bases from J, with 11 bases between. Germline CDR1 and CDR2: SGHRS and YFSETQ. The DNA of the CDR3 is TGCGCCACCGGGTGGCGGCAAGAGACCCAGTACTTC. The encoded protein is CATGWRQETQYF. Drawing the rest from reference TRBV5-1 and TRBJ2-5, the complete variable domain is KAGVTQTPRYLIKTRGQQVTLSCSPISGHRSVSWYQQTPGQGLQFLFEYFSETQRNKGNFPGRFSGRQFSNSRSEMNVSTLELGDSALYLCATGWRQETQYFGPGTRLLVL.

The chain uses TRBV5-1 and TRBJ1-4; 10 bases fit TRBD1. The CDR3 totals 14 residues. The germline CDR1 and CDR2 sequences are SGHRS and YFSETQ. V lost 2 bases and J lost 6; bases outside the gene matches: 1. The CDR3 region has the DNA TGCGCCAGCAGCTTCGGGACAGGGGATGAAAAACTGTTTTTT. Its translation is CASSFGTGDEKLFF.

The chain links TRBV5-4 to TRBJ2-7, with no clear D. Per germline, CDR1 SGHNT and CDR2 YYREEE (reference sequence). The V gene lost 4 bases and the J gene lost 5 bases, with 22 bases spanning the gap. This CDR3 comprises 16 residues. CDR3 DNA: TGTGCCAGCAGCCCGGGCGTCGGGCCAGGTACAAACGAGCAGTACTTC. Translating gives CASSPGVGPGTNEQYF.